This TCR beta chain is from a study of blood T cell repertoires in COVID-19. At the level of the study: The United States, Italy and Spain provided the acute and convalescent COVID-19 samples. PBMCs, B-cell-depleted T cells, or T cells provided the cDNA or gDNA that made up the material.

Original handling: Counts of nucleated cells, estimated from reference gene primer amplification, were obtained. Produced via immunoSEQ multiplex PCR; TCRdb's table is partial and in-frame only. V and J calls plus clone size are reproduced from that table; the DNA served to infer D and trimming. The data hold 75,000 to 80,000 clones, with around 89% observed a single time. CDR1 SNHLY and CDR2 FYNNEI come from the germline V gene. The CDR3 sequence is 18 residues long. V lost 2 bases and J 0 bases, leaving 17 bases between the germline ends. The table lists this clone with a count of one. This TCR derives from a human donor in a cohort sampled during active COVID-19. The J gene is TRBJ2-1, the V gene TRBV2; unclear D gene. Material: peripheral blood. This chain's CDR3 is CASSELRKGISSYNEQFF. CDR3 DNA: TGTGCCAGCAGTGAATTGAGGAAAGGCATAAGCTCCTACAATGAGCAGTTCTTC.